This T cell receptor (beta chain) was captured by sequencing in a study of T cell repertoires in cytomegalovirus infection. For the study at large: Shared public TCR beta signatures pointed to both CMV infection and a matching HLA type.

Study-wide findings and caveats: The ex vivo response showed dominance by HLA-C-restricted CMV-specific TCR beta clonotypes.

This clonotype appeared many times. The antigen remains unidentified. Via MiXCR, TCRdb re-called the reads, giving one row per CDR3 protein. The sample shows 76,000 or so distinct CDR3 sequences, about 3.8% of them seen only once. The sample taken for sequencing was PBMCs. This receptor was obtained from a human donor in good health (CMV status not recorded). Some clones in this sample may be carry-over from other donors' samples.

The CDR3 sequence is CSARDVFGTGTDTQYF. For the CDR3, the DNA is TGCAGTGCTAGAGATGTGTTTGGGACAGGCACAGATACGCAGTATTTT. The rearrangement joins TRBV20-1 to TRBJ2-3; 7 bases are shared with TRBD1. Germline V lookup: CDR1 DFQATT, CDR2 SNEGSKA (reference sequence). The CDR3 runs to 16 residues. With V trimmed by 0 bases and J by 1 base, 7 bases remained unmatched.